These 32 T cell receptor beta chains were sequenced from one sample in a study of Graves' ophthalmopathy and Graves' hyperthyroidism. Researchers took RNA transcripts and amplified TCR beta CDR3 regions from them. RT-PCR with HTBI primers came first, then second-round multiplex PCR. TCRdb recomputed calls from the multiplex PCR reads with MiXCR, one row per CDR3 protein. The sample contains 150,000 or so distinct CDR3 sequences, roughly two fifths of which appear only once. Sequenced material: peripheral blood. The source is a young man with Graves' ophthalmopathy.

This clonotype was seen at least ten times. The V gene is TRBV6-2 or TRBV6-3, the J gene TRBJ2-5, with 7 bases matching TRBD1. The germline gives CDR1 MNHEY, CDR2 SVGEGT. With V trimmed by 7 bases and J by 4 bases, 6 bases remained unmatched. The CDR3 consists of 13 residues. In DNA form, the CDR3 reads TGTGCCAGCAAAAGGGGACAGATAGAGACCCAGTACTTC. Its translation is CASKRGQIETQYF.

Ten or more counts support this clonotype. The chain uses TRBV27 and TRBJ2-7, with D perhaps TRBD2 (5 bases). The length of the CDR3 is 16 residues. V lost 0 bases, J lost 2 bases, and 14 bases lay in between. Germline CDR1 MNHEY, CDR2 SMNVEV (reference sequence). The CDR3, as DNA: TGTGCCAGCAGTTTATCTGTACTAGGGCTGGCCTACGAGCAGTACTTC. It codes for CASSLSVLGLAYEQYF.

The sample holds many counts of this clonotype. The CDR3 carries no conserved terminal phenylalanine or tryptophan, so it likely arises from a read error. The chain is built from TRBV11-2 and TRBJ2-2, with 7 bases lining up with TRBD1. V was pared by 4 bases and J by 1 base, with 9 bases of the junction left unmatched. Germline loops: CDR1 SGHAT, CDR2 FQNNGV. This CDR3 has 17 residues. CDR3 sequence (DNA): TGTGCCAGCAGCTCCCTAACAGGGGCGCGGAACACCGGGGAGCTGTTTCTT. Translated: CASSSLTGARNTGELFL.

This clonotype has a count of ten or more. The chain joins TRBV20-1 to TRBJ2-7, with a tentative D call TRBD1 (6 bases). V was pared by 5 bases and J by 5 bases, with 16 bases between. The germline gives CDR1 DFQATT, CDR2 SNEGSKA (reference sequence). The CDR3 spans 13 residues. DNA of the CDR3: TGCAGTGCTCCGGATCAGGGGCAGGACGAGCAGTACTTC. Amino acid sequence: CSAPDQGQDEQYF.

This clonotype was recorded at least ten times. J is TRBJ1-1 and V is TRBV7-9; the match to TRBD1 covers 8 bases. The CDR3 totals 14 residues. J lost 4 bases, V lost 5 bases, and 6 bases had no gene match. The V gene's germline CDR1 is SEHNR and CDR2 FQNEAQ (reference sequence). The DNA for the CDR3 is TGTGCCAGCAGCGTTGGACAGGGTCCCACTGAAGCTTTCTTT. Translated: CASSVGQGPTEAFF.

This clonotype came up many times. In DNA, the CDR3 is TGCGCCAGCAGCCCAGGGGGGGGGACAGGTCTAAATGGCTACACCTTC. This gives the protein CASSPGGGTGLNGYTF. This chain joins TRBV4-1 and TRBJ1-2; 8 bases align to TRBD1. Germline CDR1 reads MGHRA; CDR2 reads YSYEKL. Germline trimming cut 4 bases from V and 6 bases from J; bases unmatched to any gene: 13. This CDR3 has 16 residues.

This clonotype has ten or more counts. The CDR3 reads CASSPRTTAGTQYF. In DNA, the CDR3 is TGTGCCAGCAGTCCAAGGACTACCGCCGGGACCCAGTACTTC. The rearrangement uses TRBV12-3 or TRBV12-4 and TRBJ2-5; possibly TRBD2 for D (6 bases). This CDR3 has 14 amino acids. The V gene lost 5 bases and the J gene lost 7 bases, with 17 bases spanning the gap.

This clonotype was observed at least ten times. This chain joins TRBV28 and TRBJ2-7; D call uncertain. This CDR3 is 15 amino acids long. V lost 5 bases, J lost 6 bases, and 20 bases lay in between. Germline V gives CDR1 MDHEN, CDR2 SYDVKM. The CDR3 DNA sequence: TGTGCCAGCAGTCAAAGTGGAGAAATCTTCGGCGAGCAGTACTTC. It encodes CASSQSGEIFGEQYF.

The V gene is TRBV3-1, the J gene TRBJ2-7; 9 bases are a match to TRBD1. Germline CDR1 and CDR2: LGHDT and YNNKEL (reference sequence). The CDR3 loop spans 17 amino acids. The V segment lost 0 bases and the J segment 2 bases; nucleotides outside the gene matches: 8. In DNA form, the CDR3 reads TGTGCCAGCAGCCAAGATCTCGGACAGGGGCGGGCCTACGAGCAGTACTTC. Its protein product is CASSQDLGQGRAYEQYF.

This clonotype showed up many times. The V gene is TRBV28, the J gene TRBJ2-7, with D perhaps being TRBD1 or TRBD2 (5 bases each). Germline-derived CDR1 and CDR2 are MDHEN and SYDVKM. V dropped 2 bases and J dropped 0 bases, with 11 bases sitting between them. The CDR3 runs 15 residues. Written as DNA, the CDR3 is TGTGCCAGCAGTTTACTCGGGACGGACTCCTACGAGCAGTACTTC. Its protein product is CASSLLGTDSYEQYF.

In this sample, this clonotype turned up many times. The chain links TRBV7-2 to TRBJ2-2; 7 nucleotides align to TRBD1. The CDR3 sequence is 15 residues long. Trimming at V came to 0 bases and at J to 7 bases, leaving 5 bases not matched to a gene. Germline V gene sequence: CDR1 SGHTA, CDR2 FQGNSA. DNA of the CDR3: TGTGCCAGCAGCTTAGCAGGGGGCGAATTCGGGGAGCTGTTTTTT. It specifies CASSLAGGEFGELFF.

This sequence joins TRBV6-5 and TRBJ2-5, with D perhaps TRBD1 (5 bases). There are 15 residues in the CDR3. CDR1 and CDR2 (germline): MNHEY, SVGAGI. Trimming stripped 4 bases from V and 2 bases from J, with 14 bases between. The CDR3 DNA follows: TGTGCCAGCAGTTTCCGACAGAGACAACAAGAGACCCAGTACTTC. Protein product: CASSFRQRQQETQYF.

The chain combines TRBV10-3 with TRBJ1-1; 7 positions match TRBD1. CDR3 length: 17 residues. CDR1 ENHRY and CDR2 SYGVKD come from the germline V gene. V dropped 3 bases and J dropped 4; count of bases not matched to a gene: 14. This CDR3 is CAISDSIPRQGGTEAFF. CDR3 nucleotide sequence: TGTGCCATCAGTGACTCTATTCCCCGACAGGGAGGCACTGAAGCTTTCTTT.

The chain links TRBV30 to TRBJ1-1; perhaps TRBD1 as D (6 bases). The germline CDR1 and CDR2 sequences are GTSNPN and SVGIG (reference sequence). V was cut by 4 bases and J by 11 bases, with 17 bases left in between. The CDR3 consists of 12 residues. The CDR3, as DNA: TGTGCCTGGACTTTTCAGAGACAGGAGGCTTTCTTT. It is translated as CAWTFQRQEAFF.

The V and J genes are TRBV30 and TRBJ2-5; 12 positions match TRBD2. V was clipped by 1 base and J by 7 bases; unmatched bases: 10. The CDR3 is made up of 16 amino acids. CDR1 GTSNPN and CDR2 SVGIG come from the germline V gene (reference sequence). The DNA of the CDR3 is TGTGCCTGGAGTGGAACTAGCGGGGGGCCGGGTACGACCCAGTACTTC. Protein sequence: CAWSGTSGGPGTTQYF.

The rearrangement joins TRBV7-2 to TRBJ1-1, with D possibly matching TRBD1 (5 bases). V lost 11 bases and J 1 base, leaving 11 bases between the germline ends. Germline loops: CDR1 SGHTA, CDR2 FQGNSA. There are 12 residues in the CDR3. CDR3 residues: CAYRRANTEAFF. The CDR3 DNA follows: TGTGCCTACAGGCGAGCGAACACTGAAGCTTTCTTT.

The chain uses TRBV6-2 or TRBV6-3 and TRBJ2-7; 11 positions match TRBD2. Trimming at V came to 7 bases and at J to 4 bases, leaving 12 bases not matched to a gene. The germline V gene encodes CDR1 MNHEY and CDR2 SVGEGT. The CDR3 sequence is 16 residues long. In nucleotides, the CDR3 is TGTGCCAGCAACCAACTAGCGGGAGTGGCGAGATACGAGCAGTACTTC. It encodes CASNQLAGVARYEQYF.

This clonotype has ten or more counts. This rearrangement joins TRBV12-3 or TRBV12-4 to TRBJ2-5; perhaps TRBD1 as D (6 bases). The CDR3 spans 14 residues. V was shortened by 4 bases and J by 4 bases, with 13 bases between the two germline ends. The CDR3 coding sequence is TGTGCCAGCAGTTCAACAGGGAAGCGAGAGACCCAGTACTTC. Protein product: CASSSTGKRETQYF.

This clonotype has only one observation. This rearrangement joins TRBV20-1 to TRBJ1-1; D possibly corresponds to TRBD1 (6 bases). Germline CDR1 DFQATT, CDR2 SNEGSKA (reference sequence). This CDR3 comprises 12 residues. The CDR3 sequence: CVKQGFGTEAFF. As DNA, the CDR3 is TGCGTCAAACAGGGTTTTGGCACTGAAGCTTTCTTT.

This clonotype was observed many times. The chain combines TRBV11-2 with TRBJ2-7, with D perhaps TRBD1 (5 bases). V was shortened by 1 base and J by 4 bases, with 14 bases between the two germline ends. Germline CDR1 SGHAT, CDR2 FQNNGV. This CDR3 region has 15 residues. CDR3 nucleotide sequence: TGTGCCAGCAGCTTAGGGAACTCCAGGGTTTACGAGCAGTACTTC. Translating gives CASSLGNSRVYEQYF.

The J gene is TRBJ2-5, the V gene TRBV6-1, with D maybe TRBD1 (5 bases). Trimming removed 4 bases from V and 5 bases from J, with 14 bases in between. CDR3 length: 14 amino acids. Germline V gene lookup returns CDR1 MNHNS and CDR2 SASEGT. In DNA form, the CDR3 reads TGTGCCAGCAGTGCTGGGGCTGGTTGGGAGACCCAGTACTTC. The encoded protein is CASSAGAGWETQYF.

This clonotype came up many times. The chain combines TRBV30 with TRBJ1-1; no clear D. CDR1 and CDR2 (germline): GTSNPN, SVGIG (reference sequence). The CDR3 consists of 13 residues. The V end was cut by 2 bases, the J end by 2 bases, with 9 bases between. DNA for the CDR3: TGTGCCTGGAGTAGGATGACTAACACTGAAGCTTTCTTT. This gives the protein CAWSRMTNTEAFF.

This clonotype was observed many times. The gene calls are TRBV12-3 or TRBV12-4 and TRBJ1-5; perhaps TRBD1 as D (6 bases). Trimming removed 6 bases at V and 9 bases at J, with 15 bases between. CDR3 length equals 13 residues. The CDR3 region is CASSRQVQRPQHF. Here the CDR3 DNA reads TGTGCCAGCAGCCGACAGGTCCAACGGCCCCAGCATTTT.

This clonotype was detected many times. V gene TRBV7-2 combines with J gene TRBJ2-7; D not resolved. Germline V CDR1 and CDR2: SGHTA, FQGNSA. The V gene lost 2 bases and the J gene lost 2 bases, with 10 bases spanning the gap. The CDR3 totals 14 residues. CDR3 nucleotide sequence: TGTGCCAGCAGCTTACGGGCCTCCACCTACGAGCAGTACTTC. The encoded protein is CASSLRASTYEQYF.

This rearrangement joins TRBV28 to TRBJ2-7; D may be TRBD1 (5 bases). Germline lookup yields CDR1 MDHEN and CDR2 SYDVKM. The CDR3 is 13 residues long. Trimming pared 4 bases from V and 6 bases from J, leaving 13 bases between. CDR3 loop: CASSSTGHPEQYF. The DNA for the CDR3 is TGTGCCAGCAGTTCAACAGGACATCCCGAGCAGTACTTC.

The rearrangement links TRBV6-2 or TRBV6-3 to TRBJ2-5, with 7 bases lining up with TRBD2. Per the germline V gene, CDR1 is MNHEY and CDR2 is SVGEGT. There are 15 residues in the CDR3. With V trimmed by 5 bases and J by 3 bases, 9 bases remained unmatched. The CDR3: CASSDLASGKETQYF. The CDR3 DNA sequence: TGTGCCAGCAGTGATTTGGCTAGCGGAAAAGAGACCCAGTACTTC.

This clonotype was observed many times. The V gene is TRBV18, the J gene TRBJ1-5, with D unresolved. Between the trimmed V and J ends, which lost 2 bases and 3 bases, there was a span of 8 bases. CDR3 size: 14 residues. Germline V gene lookup returns CDR1 KGHSH and CDR2 LQKENI. DNA for the CDR3: TGTGCCAGCTCACCAATCAAAACCAATCAGCCCCAGCATTTT. This translates into CASSPIKTNQPQHF.

The sample holds many counts of this clonotype. This chain uses TRBV7-3 with TRBJ2-2; D not certain. The V gene lost 1 base and the J gene lost 2 bases, with 8 bases spanning the gap. The germline gives CDR1 SGHTA, CDR2 FQGTGA. CDR3 size: 15 residues. The CDR3 here is CASSLSTDNTGELFF. CDR3 bases: TGTGCCAGCAGCTTAAGTACGGATAACACCGGGGAGCTGTTTTTT.

The chain carries TRBV6-2 or TRBV6-3 and TRBJ2-7; 9 bases line up with TRBD2. CDR1 and CDR2 (germline): MNHEY, SVGEGT. V lost 2 bases, J lost 0 bases, and 2 bases stayed unmatched. The CDR3 sequence is 15 residues long. This chain's CDR3 is CASSYGGRASYEQYF. CDR3 nucleotide sequence: TGTGCCAGCAGTTACGGCGGGAGGGCCTCCTACGAGCAGTACTTC.

In this sample, this clonotype turned up many times. As DNA, the CDR3 is TGTGCCAGCAGCCTACAAAGGGCTATTAATAGCAATCAGCCCCAGCATTTT. Encoded protein: CASSLQRAINSNQPQHF. The V and J genes are TRBV2 and TRBJ1-5; no reliable D call. Deletions cut 6 bases from V and 0 bases from J, with 18 bases between. CDR1 is SNHLY, CDR2 FYNNEI, per germline. CDR3 length equals 17 residues. Combining the CDR3 with reference TRBV2 and TRBJ1-5 gives the whole variable domain EPEVTQTPSHQVTQMGQEVILRCVPISNHLYFYWYRQILGQKVEFLVSFYNNEISEKSEIFDDQFSVERPDGSNFTLKIRSTKLEDSAMYFCASSLQRAINSNQPQHFGDGTRLSIL.

Only a few counts were recorded for this clonotype. The CDR3 loop is CASSYDGPYPENNSPLHF. The CDR3 nucleotides read TGTGCCAGCAGTTACGACGGACCATATCCCGAGAATAATTCACCCCTCCACTTT. The gene calls are TRBV6-2 or TRBV6-3 and TRBJ1-6; no reliable D call. Trimming shortened V by 2 bases and J by 5 bases, and 19 bases separated the two germline ends. The V gene's germline CDR1 is MNHEY and CDR2 SVGEGT. This CDR3 contains 18 residues.

This clonotype was recorded many times. The V and J genes are TRBV24-1 and TRBJ1-5; D is unclear. V shed 10 bases and J shed 3 bases, with 9 bases lying between them. CDR1 and CDR2 from the germline V gene are KGHDR and SFDVKD. This CDR3 contains 12 residues. The DNA of the CDR3 is TGTGCCACTAGCAAGCCCAATCAGCCCCAGCATTTT. Its protein product is CATSKPNQPQHF.